The rows below give T cell receptor beta chains drawn from one sample of a study of PD-1 blockade in classical Hodgkin lymphoma. Libraries were prepared by immunoSEQ multiplex PCR; TCRdb keeps only in-frame clonotypes and omits some of them. The repertoire holds approximately 65,000 clones, with approximately 90% as singletons. The source was peripheral blood mononuclear cells (PBMCs), collected before the fourth cycle of nivolumab. The receptors originated from a human donor with classical Hodgkin lymphoma. The CDR3 runs from the conserved cysteine through the conserved F or W. D genes are given only for firm matches. For some rows the clone size is stated as once, few or many, or as a class when expanded; others skip it.

j_call | clone_size | v_call | d_call | cdr3_nt | cdr3_aa
TRBJ1-4 | . | TRBV7-9 | . | TGTGCCAGCAGCTTACAGACTGGGTTAAATGAAAAACTGTTTTTT | CASSLQTGLNEKLFF
TRBJ2-2 | . | TRBV11-2 | . | TGTGCCAGCAGCGGAGGGATCCAGGGATTCCGCACCGGGGAGCTGTTTTTT | CASSGGIQGFRTGELFF
TRBJ2-3 | once | TRBV29-1 | . | TGCAGCGTCCTAACTAGCACAGATACGCAGTATTTT | CSVLTSTDTQYF
TRBJ2-3 | . | TRBV5-1 | . | TGCGCCAGCAGCTCGGGACTTGGGACAGATACGCAGTATTTT | CASSSGLGTDTQYF
TRBJ2-3 | . | TRBV19 | . | TGTGCCAGTAGTATAGTCCTCACAGATACGCAGTATTTT | CASSIVLTDTQYF
TRBJ2-7 | . | TRBV5-1 | . | TGCGCCAGCAGGCCCGAGGGGTCGGCCTACGAGCAGTACTTC | CASRPEGSAYEQYF
TRBJ2-7 | . | TRBV2 | . | TGTGCCAGCAGTGAGACTGGCCAAAGCTACGAGCAGTACTTC | CASSETGQSYEQYF
TRBJ2-1 | . | TRBV5-1 | TRBD2 | TGCGCCAGCAGCTTACTAGGACTAGCGGGCCCCAATGAGCAGTTCTTC | CASSLLGLAGPNEQFF
TRBJ2-1 | . | TRBV2 | . | TGTGCCAGCAGTGAAACTAGCCGCAATGAGCAGTTCTTC | CASSETSRNEQFF
TRBJ2-5 | . | TRBV18 | TRBD1 | TGTGCCAGCTCACCACGCAACAGGGGTTGGGAGACCCAGTACTTC | CASSPRNRGWETQYF
TRBJ2-3 | . | TRBV28 | TRBD2 | TGTGCCAGCAGTTTCCTCCCGGGCGCGGGAGGGCCCGAAGATACGCAGTATTTT | CASSFLPGAGGPEDTQYF
TRBJ2-3 | . | TRBV10-3 | . | TGTGCCATCAATTTTGCGGGACCGGCAGATACGCAGTATTTT | CAINFAGPADTQYF
TRBJ2-5 | . | TRBV9 | TRBD2 | TGTGCCAGCAGCGAACCACGGGGGGGCCAAGAGACCCAGTACTTC | CASSEPRGGQETQYF
TRBJ2-7 | . | TRBV11-2 | . | TGTGCCAGCAGCTTGTACGGGTTCGAGCAGTACTTC | CASSLYGFEQYF
TRBJ2-2 | . | TRBV7-6 | . | TGTGCCAGCAGCTCCAGTCCGACCCCGAACACCGGGGAGCTGTTTTTT | CASSSSPTPNTGELFF
TRBJ1-6 | . | TRBV7-6 | . | TGTGCCAGCAGCTTATCTTTGGATTCACCCCTCCACTTT | CASSLSLDSPLHF
TRBJ2-6 | . | TRBV27 | . | TGTGCCAGCAGTTTTATTGGGGCCAACGTCCTGACTTTC | CASSFIGANVLTF
TRBJ2-5 | . | TRBV7-2 | TRBD1 | TGTGCCAGCAGCTTAGAGGGTTTTTGGAGACAGGGGCACCAAGAGACCCAGTACTTC | CASSLEGFWRQGHQETQYF
TRBJ2-1 | . | TRBV6-5 | TRBD1 | TGTGCCAGCAGTCCCACAGGGGGCTTTGAGCAGTTCTTC | CASSPTGGFEQFF
TRBJ2-7 | . | TRBV28 | . | TGTGCCAGCAGTTTAAGGCACGAGCAGTACTTC | CASSLRHEQYF
TRBJ1-4 | . | TRBV5-4 | . | TGTGCCAGCAGCGCCGGCGGGGGGCGGGAAAAACTGTTTTTT | CASSAGGGREKLFF
TRBJ2-2 | few | TRBV28 | . | TGTGCCAGCCGGGGTTTTGGGACCGGGGAGCTGTTTTTT | CASRGFGTGELFF
TRBJ2-5 | . | TRBV18 | . | TGTGCCAGCTCACCTACCTTGGCCCAAGAGACCCAGTACTTC | CASSPTLAQETQYF